The clone carrying this T cell receptor (beta chain) was seen a single time. CDR3 length: 13 residues. V lost 5 bases, J lost 0 bases, and 7 bases lay in between. Per the germline V gene, CDR1 is MNHEY and CDR2 is SVGEGT. Method: immunoSEQ multiplex PCR; TCRdb's copy keeps in-frame clones and lacks some. This table holds approximately 150,000 clones, about nine tenths found once. The data were taken from a study of blood T cell repertoires in COVID-19. The overall study: The samples span acute and convalescent COVID-19 from the United States, Italy and Spain.

This TCR was recovered from a human donor in a cohort sampled during active COVID-19. Sequencing was carried out using peripheral blood. The rearrangement links TRBV6-2 or TRBV6-3 to TRBJ1-2, with a weak D call TRBD1 (5 bases). The CDR3 DNA sequence: TGTGCCAGCAGTAGGGGTTCTAACTATGGCTACACCTTC. Translated, it gives CASSRGSNYGYTF.